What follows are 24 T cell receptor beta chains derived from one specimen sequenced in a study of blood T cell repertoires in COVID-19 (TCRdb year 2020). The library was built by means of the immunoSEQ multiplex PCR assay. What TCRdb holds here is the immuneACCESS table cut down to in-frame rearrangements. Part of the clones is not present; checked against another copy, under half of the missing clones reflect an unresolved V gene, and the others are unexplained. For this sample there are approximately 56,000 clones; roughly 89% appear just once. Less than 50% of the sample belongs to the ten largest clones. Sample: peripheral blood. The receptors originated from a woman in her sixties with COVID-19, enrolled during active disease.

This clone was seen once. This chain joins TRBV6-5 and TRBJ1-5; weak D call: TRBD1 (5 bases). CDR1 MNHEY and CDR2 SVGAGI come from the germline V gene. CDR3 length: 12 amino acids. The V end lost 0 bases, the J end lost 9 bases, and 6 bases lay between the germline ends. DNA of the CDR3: TGTGCCAGCAGTTACTCCGGGGGGCCCCAGCATTTT. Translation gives CASSYSGGPQHF.

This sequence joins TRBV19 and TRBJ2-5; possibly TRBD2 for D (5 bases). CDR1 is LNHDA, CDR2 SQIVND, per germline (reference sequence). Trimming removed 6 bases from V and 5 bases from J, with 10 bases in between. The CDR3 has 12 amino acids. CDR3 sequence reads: CASSRTGETQYF. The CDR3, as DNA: TGTGCCAGTAGCCGGACGGGGGAGACCCAGTACTTC.

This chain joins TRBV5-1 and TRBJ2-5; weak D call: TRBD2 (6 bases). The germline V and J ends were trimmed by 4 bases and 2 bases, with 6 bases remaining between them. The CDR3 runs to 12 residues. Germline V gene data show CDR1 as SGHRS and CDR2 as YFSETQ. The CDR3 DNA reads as TGCGCCAGCAGCGCGGGACAAGAGACCCAGTACTTC. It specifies CASSAGQETQYF.

CDR3 sequence reads: CASLGAGSPSGEKLFF. The CDR3 nucleotides are TGTGCCAGCCTAGGGGCCGGCAGCCCCTCGGGCGAAAAACTGTTTTTT. The rearrangement uses TRBV7-9 and TRBJ1-4; D is perhaps TRBD1 (5 bases). The CDR3 has 16 residues. Germline CDR1 and CDR2: SEHNR and FQNEAQ (reference sequence). Trimming shortened V by 8 bases and J by 8 bases, and 24 bases separated the two germline ends.

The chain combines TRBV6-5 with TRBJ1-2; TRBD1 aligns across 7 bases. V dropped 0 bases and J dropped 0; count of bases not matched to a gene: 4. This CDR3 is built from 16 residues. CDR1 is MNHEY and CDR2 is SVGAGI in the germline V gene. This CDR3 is CASSYSWDRSNYGYTF. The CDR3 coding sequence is TGTGCCAGCAGTTACTCGTGGGACAGATCTAACTATGGCTACACCTTC.

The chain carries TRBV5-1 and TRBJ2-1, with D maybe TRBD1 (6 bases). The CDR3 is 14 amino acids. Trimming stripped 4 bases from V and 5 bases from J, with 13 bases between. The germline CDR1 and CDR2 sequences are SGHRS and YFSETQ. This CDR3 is CASSTQGSNNEQFF. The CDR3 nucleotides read TGCGCCAGCAGCACACAGGGTTCCAACAATGAGCAGTTCTTC.

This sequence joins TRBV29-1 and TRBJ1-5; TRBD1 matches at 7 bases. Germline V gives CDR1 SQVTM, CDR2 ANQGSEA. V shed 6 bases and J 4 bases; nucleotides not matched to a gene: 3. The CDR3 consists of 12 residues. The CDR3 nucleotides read TGCAGCGTCAAACAGGGGAATCAGCCCCAGCATTTT. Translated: CSVKQGNQPQHF.

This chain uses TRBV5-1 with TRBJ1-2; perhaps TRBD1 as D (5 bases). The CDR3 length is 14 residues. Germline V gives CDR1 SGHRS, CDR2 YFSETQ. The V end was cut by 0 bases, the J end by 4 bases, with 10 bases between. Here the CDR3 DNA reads TGCGCCAGCAGCTTGGGCCAGGGATTCTATGGCTACACCTTC. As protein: CASSLGQGFYGYTF.

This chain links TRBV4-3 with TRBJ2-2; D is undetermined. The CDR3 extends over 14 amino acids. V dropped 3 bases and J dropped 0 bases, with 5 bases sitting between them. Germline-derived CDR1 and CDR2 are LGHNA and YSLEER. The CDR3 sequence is CASSHFSNTGELFF. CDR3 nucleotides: TGCGCCAGCAGCCACTTCTCGAACACCGGGGAGCTGTTTTTT.

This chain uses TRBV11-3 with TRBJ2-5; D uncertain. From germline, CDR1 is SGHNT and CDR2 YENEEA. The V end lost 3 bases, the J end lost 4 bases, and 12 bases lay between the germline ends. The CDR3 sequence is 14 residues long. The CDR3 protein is CASSLGPGRETQYF. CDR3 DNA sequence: TGTGCCAGCAGCTTGGGTCCGGGTCGAGAGACCCAGTACTTC.

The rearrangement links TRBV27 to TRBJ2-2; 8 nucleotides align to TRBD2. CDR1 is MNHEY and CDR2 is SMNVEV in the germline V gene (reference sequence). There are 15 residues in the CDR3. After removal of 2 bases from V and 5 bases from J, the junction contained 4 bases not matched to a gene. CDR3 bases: TGTGCCAGCAGTTTAATGGGACTAGAGACCGGGGAGCTGTTTTTT. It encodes CASSLMGLETGELFF.

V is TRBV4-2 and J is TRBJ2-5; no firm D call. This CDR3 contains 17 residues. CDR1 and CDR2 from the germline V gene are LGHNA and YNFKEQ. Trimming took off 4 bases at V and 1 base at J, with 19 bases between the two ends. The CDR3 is CASSRGVASLLQETQYF. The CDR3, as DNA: TGTGCCAGCAGCCGCGGTGTGGCCTCGCTACTCCAAGAGACCCAGTACTTC.

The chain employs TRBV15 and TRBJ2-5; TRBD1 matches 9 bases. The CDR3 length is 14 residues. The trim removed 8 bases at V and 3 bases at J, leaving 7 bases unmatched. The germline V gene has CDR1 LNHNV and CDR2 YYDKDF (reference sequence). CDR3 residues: CATQTGGFKETQYF. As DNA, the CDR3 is TGTGCCACCCAGACAGGGGGATTTAAAGAGACCCAGTACTTC.

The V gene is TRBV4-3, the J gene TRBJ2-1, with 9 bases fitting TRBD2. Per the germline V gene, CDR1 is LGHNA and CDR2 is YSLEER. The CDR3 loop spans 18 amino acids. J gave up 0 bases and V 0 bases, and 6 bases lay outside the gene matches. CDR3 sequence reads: CASSQELAGSLSYNEQFF. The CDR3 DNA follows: TGCGCCAGCAGCCAAGAGCTAGCGGGGTCCCTCTCCTACAATGAGCAGTTCTTC.

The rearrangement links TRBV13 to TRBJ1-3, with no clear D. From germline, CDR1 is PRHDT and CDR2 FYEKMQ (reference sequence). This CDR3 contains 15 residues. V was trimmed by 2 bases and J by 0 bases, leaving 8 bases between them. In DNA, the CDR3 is TGTGCCAGCAGCTTACGGACTATCTCTGGAAACACCATATATTTT. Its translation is CASSLRTISGNTIYF.

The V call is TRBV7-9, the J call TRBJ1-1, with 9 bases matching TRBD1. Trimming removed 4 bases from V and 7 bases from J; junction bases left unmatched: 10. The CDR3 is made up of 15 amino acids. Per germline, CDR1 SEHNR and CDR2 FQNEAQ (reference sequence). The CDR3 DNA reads TGTGCCAGCAGCTCTTTAAAGGGACAGGGACTTGAAGCTTTCTTT. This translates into CASSSLKGQGLEAFF.

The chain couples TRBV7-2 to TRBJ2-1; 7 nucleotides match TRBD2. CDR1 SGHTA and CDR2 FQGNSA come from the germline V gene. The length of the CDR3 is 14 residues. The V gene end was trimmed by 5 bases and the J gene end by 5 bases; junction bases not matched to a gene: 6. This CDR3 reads CASSLGTSDNEQFF. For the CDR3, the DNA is TGTGCCAGCAGCCTTGGCACTAGCGACAATGAGCAGTTCTTC.

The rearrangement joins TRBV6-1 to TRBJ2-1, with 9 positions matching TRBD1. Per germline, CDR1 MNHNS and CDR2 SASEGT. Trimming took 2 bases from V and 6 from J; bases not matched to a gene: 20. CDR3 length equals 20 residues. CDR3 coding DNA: TGTGCCAGCAGTGAATGGGGACAGGGATTCGGGGGTCCTCGTGCCAATGAGCAGTTCTTC. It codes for CASSEWGQGFGGPRANEQFF.

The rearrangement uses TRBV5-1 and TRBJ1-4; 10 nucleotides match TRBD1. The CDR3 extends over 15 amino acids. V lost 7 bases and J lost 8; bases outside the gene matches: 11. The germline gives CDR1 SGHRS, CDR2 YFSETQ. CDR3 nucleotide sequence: TGCGCCAGCTGCCGTGCAGGGACAGGGGACGAAAAACTGTTTTTT. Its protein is CASCRAGTGDEKLFF.

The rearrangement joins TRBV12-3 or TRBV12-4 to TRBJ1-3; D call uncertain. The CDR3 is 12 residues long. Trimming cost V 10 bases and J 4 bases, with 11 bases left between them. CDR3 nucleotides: TGTGCCACCGAGGGAGCGGGAAACACCATATATTTT. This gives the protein CATEGAGNTIYF.

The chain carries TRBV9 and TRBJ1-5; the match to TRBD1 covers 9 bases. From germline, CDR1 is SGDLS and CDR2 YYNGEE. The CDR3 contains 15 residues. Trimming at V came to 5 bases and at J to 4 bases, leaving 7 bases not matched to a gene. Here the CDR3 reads CASSAGTGRNQPQHF. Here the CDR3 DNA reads TGTGCCAGCAGTGCCGGGACAGGGCGGAATCAGCCCCAGCATTTT.

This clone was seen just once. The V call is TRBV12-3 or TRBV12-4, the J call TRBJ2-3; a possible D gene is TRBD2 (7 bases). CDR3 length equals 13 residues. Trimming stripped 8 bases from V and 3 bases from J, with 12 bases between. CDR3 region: CASGGAWTDTQYF. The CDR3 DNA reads TGTGCCAGCGGGGGGGCGTGGACAGATACGCAGTATTTT.

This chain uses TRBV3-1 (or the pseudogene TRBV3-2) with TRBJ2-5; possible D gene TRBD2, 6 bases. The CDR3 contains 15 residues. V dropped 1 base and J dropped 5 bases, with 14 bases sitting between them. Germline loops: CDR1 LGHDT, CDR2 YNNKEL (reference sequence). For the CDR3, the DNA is TGTGCCAGCAGCCAAGCTGGGACTCTACGGGAGACCCAGTACTTC. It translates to CASSQAGTLRETQYF.

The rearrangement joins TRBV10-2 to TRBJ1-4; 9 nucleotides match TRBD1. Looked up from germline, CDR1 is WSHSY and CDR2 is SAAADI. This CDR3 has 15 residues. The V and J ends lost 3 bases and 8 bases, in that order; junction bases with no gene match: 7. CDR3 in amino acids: CASSDTGTGTEKLFF. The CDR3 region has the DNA TGCGCCAGCAGTGATACCGGGACAGGGACAGAAAAACTGTTTTTT.